A selection of T cell receptor beta chains follows, all from one sample in a study of graft-versus-host responses after intestinal transplantation. The antigens these receptors bind are not known. The repertoire was sequenced with immunoSEQ multiplex PCR; TCRdb's copy has only in-frame clones and lacks some. The table records over 75,000 clones, about nine tenths of them present only once. The sequencing used unstimulated CD8+ T cells sorted from spleen or lymph node cells, collected before transplant. The receptors stem from a human donor who was the organ donor for an intestinal transplant. CDR3s include the opening cysteine and the closing phenylalanine or tryptophan. Each record gives: J gene, V gene, D gene, clone size, CDR3 DNA, CDR3 protein. D genes are given only for firm matches. Clone sizes are given selectively: once, few, many, or a class where the clone is expanded.

TRBJ1-1	TRBV4-1	-	-	TGCGCCAGCAGCCAAGACGGGTGGGGGAACACTGAAGCTTTCTTT	CASSQDGWGNTEAFF
TRBJ2-2	TRBV6-6	-	-	TGTGCCAGCAGTTACTCGGCGGGGACGAACACCGGGGAGCTGTTTTTT	CASSYSAGTNTGELFF
TRBJ2-7	TRBV4-1	-	few	TGCGCCAGCAGCCAGGAAAATAGACTGTACGAGCAGTACTTC	CASSQENRLYEQYF
TRBJ2-7	TRBV6-1	-	-	TGTGCCAGCAGTGAATGGGTACTGAGCTCCTACGAGCAGTACTTC	CASSEWVLSSYEQYF
TRBJ2-1	TRBV6-1	TRBD1	-	TGTGCCAGCCTCGGGACAGCATCCTACAATGAGCAGTTCTTC	CASLGTASYNEQFF
TRBJ2-5	TRBV6-1	-	-	TGTGCCAGCATCGAGGGGGGGCAGACCCAGTACTTC	CASIEGGQTQYF
TRBJ2-5	TRBV29-1	-	-	TGCAGCGTTAAGTCCGGGGCAGGGCAAGAGACCCAGTACTTC	CSVKSGAGQETQYF
TRBJ1-1	TRBV29-1	TRBD1	-	TGCAGCGTTTGGGACAGGGGGCGGATAAACACTGAAGCTTTCTTT	CSVWDRGRINTEAFF
TRBJ1-2	TRBV7-9	-	-	TGTGCCAGCAGCAGACAGGATTATGGCTACACCTTC	CASSRQDYGYTF
TRBJ2-7	TRBV2	TRBD1	-	TGTGCCAGCACCAAGGAGGCCGGGACAGTCTACGAGCAGTACTTC	CASTKEAGTVYEQYF
TRBJ1-5	TRBV5-6	-	-	TGTGCCAGCAGCTTGGCCCCCGAGTTTACGGCCCAGCATTTT	CASSLAPEFTAQHF
TRBJ2-1	TRBV30	TRBD2	-	TGTGCCTGGAGTGTCCCGGGGGGGTACAATGAGCAGTTCTTC	CAWSVPGGYNEQFF
TRBJ2-5	TRBV2	TRBD2	-	TGTGCCTGCGTAGGAGACGCGGGGGATTACCAAGAGACCCAGTACTTC	CACVGDAGDYQETQYF
TRBJ2-4	TRBV27	-	-	TGTGCCAGCAGCCCGGGACAATTAAACATTCAGTACTTC	CASSPGQLNIQYF
TRBJ1-4	TRBV16	-	-	TGTGCCAGCAGCCATACAGAGATCCAGGGGATTGAAAAACTGTTTTTT	CASSHTEIQGIEKLFF
TRBJ1-5	TRBV4-1	TRBD1	-	TGCGCCAGCAGCCAAGATGGGACAGGGGGCCATCAGCCCCAGCATTTT	CASSQDGTGGHQPQHF
TRBJ2-2	TRBV27	TRBD2	-	TGTGCCAGCAGCTTGGGGACTAGCGGGCGCACCGGGGAGCTGTTTTTT	CASSLGTSGRTGELFF
TRBJ1-2	TRBV6-5	TRBD1	-	TGTGCCAGCAGTGAAGGAATCGGGACAGGGAAAGACACCTTC	CASSEGIGTGKDTF
TRBJ2-1	TRBV4-1	-	once	TGCGCCAGCAGCCAAGAACTCACCAACGTGGACCGGGTGCCCCTCTACAATGAGCAGTTCTTC	CASSQELTNVDRVPLYNEQFF
TRBJ2-7	TRBV5-1	-	-	TGCGCCAGCAGTTTAGCACAGGGAAACTACTACGAGCAGTACTTC	CASSLAQGNYYEQYF
TRBJ1-1	TRBV4-1	-	-	TGCGCCAGCAGCCCGGTGGAGGTTGTGGGCACTGAAGCTTTCTTT	CASSPVEVVGTEAFF
TRBJ2-7	TRBV28	-	-	TGTGCCAGCAGTTTATATGGGGGGAGGACATATTACGAGCAGTACTTC	CASSLYGGRTYYEQYF
TRBJ2-3	TRBV27	TRBD1	-	TGTGCCAGCAGTCCTCAGACAGGGGGCCCAGATACGCAGTATTTT	CASSPQTGGPDTQYF
TRBJ2-5	TRBV7-3	TRBD1	-	TGTGCCAGCAGCTTCGCAGGGGGCGGACAAGAGACCCAGTACTTC	CASSFAGGGQETQYF
TRBJ1-1	TRBV14	-	-	TGTGCCAGCAGCCAAGACGGGGGGAACACTGAAGCTTTCTTT	CASSQDGGNTEAFF
TRBJ2-7	TRBV2	-	-	TGTGCCAGCAGTGCTGGGGCCGAGGCTCCACCTGAGCTTCCCTACGAGCAGTACTTC	CASSAGAEAPPELPYEQYF
TRBJ2-1	TRBV7-2	-	-	TGTGCCAGCAGCGCCCCCCTAGTCCATGAGCAGTTCTTC	CASSAPLVHEQFF
TRBJ2-1	TRBV7-9	-	-	TGTGCCAGCAGCTTGCTCCCGGACTCCTATCGCAATGAGCAGTTCTTC	CASSLLPDSYRNEQFF
TRBJ1-3	TRBV10-3	TRBD1	-	TGTGCCATCAGAGGGACAGGCTCTGGAAACACCATATATTTT	CAIRGTGSGNTIYF
TRBJ2-7	TRBV28	-	-	TGTGCCAGCAGTTTGTCAGATAAGTTCTACGAGCAGTACTTC	CASSLSDKFYEQYF
TRBJ2-7	TRBV10-1	TRBD1	-	TGCGCCAGCAGTCCGGACAGGGCCCAAACCTACGAGCAGTACTTC	CASSPDRAQTYEQYF
TRBJ1-5	TRBV6-6	TRBD1	-	TGTGCCAGCATTAAGGGACAGGACGCAGGGCAGCCCCAGCATTTT	CASIKGQDAGQPQHF
TRBJ2-3	TRBV30	-	-	TGTGCCTGGAGTGTAGAAAAAGGACCAGCCGCGGATACGCAGTATTTT	CAWSVEKGPAADTQYF
TRBJ1-6	TRBV5-1	-	-	TGCGCCAGCAGCTTGGGACGGATAAATTCACCCCTCCACTTT	CASSLGRINSPLHF
TRBJ1-1	TRBV19	TRBD1	once	TGTGCCAGTAGGAGGACAGGGATCGATGAAGCTTTCTTT	CASRRTGIDEAFF
TRBJ2-7	TRBV28	TRBD1	-	TGTGCCAGCAGTCCGGACAGGCCGTACGAGCAGTACTTC	CASSPDRPYEQYF
TRBJ2-7	TRBV2	-	-	TGTGCCAGCAGCGCCCCAGGGTCTTTCGGATACGAGCAGTACTTC	CASSAPGSFGYEQYF
TRBJ2-2	TRBV6-5	-	-	TGTGCCAGCTCAAACCAGGGGGGCGCGTCCGGGGAGCTGTTTTTT	CASSNQGGASGELFF
TRBJ2-7	TRBV10-2	TRBD2	-	TGCGCCAGCAGTCCTTCTAGCGGGGGTCGTTACGAGCAGTACTTC	CASSPSSGGRYEQYF
TRBJ1-3	TRBV4-1	-	-	TGCGCCAGCCGGACCCACAGGTACTCTGGAAGCACCATATATTTT	CASRTHRYSGSTIYF
TRBJ1-1	TRBV5-1	-	-	TGCGCCAGCAGCTTAAGGGAAAACACTGAAGCTTTCTTT	CASSLRENTEAFF
TRBJ1-1	TRBV7-9	TRBD1	-	TGTGCCAGCAGCGGACCGAGGGGGCCGGTCGGGAACACTGAAGCTTTCTTT	CASSGPRGPVGNTEAFF
TRBJ1-2	TRBV5-4	-	once	TGTGCCAGCAGCTTACCGTGGGGGGCTCCTGGCTACACCTTC	CASSLPWGAPGYTF
TRBJ2-2	TRBV9	-	-	TGTGCCAGCAGCGTTCTAGCACCCACCGGGGAGCTGTTTTTT	CASSVLAPTGELFF
TRBJ1-5	TRBV27	TRBD1	-	TGTGCCAGCAGCGACAGGGCCCGCAATCAGCCCCAGCATTTT	CASSDRARNQPQHF
TRBJ1-1	TRBV9	-	-	TGTGCCAGCAGCGAATCACCGACGAACACTGAAGCTTTCTTT	CASSESPTNTEAFF
TRBJ2-7	TRBV7-2	-	-	TGTGCCAGCAGCATTATACAGGGTACCTACGAGCAGTACTTC	CASSIIQGTYEQYF
TRBJ2-3	TRBV27	TRBD2	-	TGTGCCAGCAGTTGGACTAGCGGGGGATTAGATACGCAGTATTTT	CASSWTSGGLDTQYF
TRBJ2-2	TRBV9	TRBD2	-	TGTGCCAGCAGCTCCTCTGCGGGAGACACCGGGGAGCTGTTTTTT	CASSSSAGDTGELFF
TRBJ2-7	TRBV4-2	-	medium-sized	TGTGCCAGCAGCCAAGTCGCAGGGTTCGCCCACGAGCAGTACTTC	CASSQVAGFAHEQYF
TRBJ1-2	TRBV5-1	-	-	TGCGCCAGCAGGGTGGACAGCAACTATGGCTACACCTTC	CASRVDSNYGYTF
TRBJ2-2	TRBV29-1	TRBD2	-	TGCAGCGTCCCCGAGACTAGCGGGGGGGCTGGAACCGGGGAGCTGTTTTTT	CSVPETSGGAGTGELFF
TRBJ1-4	TRBV6-1	-	-	TGTGCCAGCAGTGAAGGAGGGGGGACCGGCGGTGAAAAACTGTTTTTT	CASSEGGGTGGEKLFF
TRBJ2-7	TRBV29-1	-	-	TGCAGCGTTGAAGAGCGGACGAGCTACGAGCAGTACTTC	CSVEERTSYEQYF
TRBJ1-5	TRBV7-9	-	-	TGTGCCAGCAGCTTAAGCAGGGATGATCAGCCCCAGCATTTT	CASSLSRDDQPQHF
TRBJ1-6	TRBV19	-	-	TGTGCCAGTAGTATACTGCTTCGGTTGGGATCCTATAATTCACCCCTCCACTTT	CASSILLRLGSYNSPLHF
TRBJ1-1	TRBV7-9	-	-	TGTGCCAGCAGCTTAGGATTTACTAAGTCCGAAGCTTTCTTT	CASSLGFTKSEAFF
TRBJ2-6	TRBV30	-	-	TGTGCCTGGAGCCCCTACTCTGGGGCCAACGTCCTGACTTTC	CAWSPYSGANVLTF
TRBJ1-6	TRBV6-5	-	-	TGCGTAAGCGGCCAGTATAATTCACCCCTCCACTTT	CVSGQYNSPLHF